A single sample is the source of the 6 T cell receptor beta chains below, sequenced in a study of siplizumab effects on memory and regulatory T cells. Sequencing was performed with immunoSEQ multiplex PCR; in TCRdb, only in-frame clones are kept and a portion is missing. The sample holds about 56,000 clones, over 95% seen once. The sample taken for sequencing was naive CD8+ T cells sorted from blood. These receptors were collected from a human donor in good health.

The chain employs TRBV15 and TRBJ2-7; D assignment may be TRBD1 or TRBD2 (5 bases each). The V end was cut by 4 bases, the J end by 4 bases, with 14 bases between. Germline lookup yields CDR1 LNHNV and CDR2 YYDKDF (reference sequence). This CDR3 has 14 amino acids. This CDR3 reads CATSTTRDGYEQYF. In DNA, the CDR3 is TGTGCCACCAGCACCACCCGGGACGGTTACGAGCAGTACTTC.

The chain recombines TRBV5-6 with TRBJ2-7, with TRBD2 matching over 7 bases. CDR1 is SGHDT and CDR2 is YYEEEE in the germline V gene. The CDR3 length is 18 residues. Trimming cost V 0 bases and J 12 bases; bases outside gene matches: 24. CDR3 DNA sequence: TGTGCCAGCAGCTTGGCAGTCCCCCCGAGGCGGGAGCACTCCTGGCTGTACTTC. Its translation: CASSLAVPPRREHSWLYF.

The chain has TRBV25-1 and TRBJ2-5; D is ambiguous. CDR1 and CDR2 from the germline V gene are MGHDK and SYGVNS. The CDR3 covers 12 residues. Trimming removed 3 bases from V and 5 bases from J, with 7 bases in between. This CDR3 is CASSEVGETQYF. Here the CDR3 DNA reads TGTGCCAGCAGTGAGGTTGGGGAGACCCAGTACTTC.

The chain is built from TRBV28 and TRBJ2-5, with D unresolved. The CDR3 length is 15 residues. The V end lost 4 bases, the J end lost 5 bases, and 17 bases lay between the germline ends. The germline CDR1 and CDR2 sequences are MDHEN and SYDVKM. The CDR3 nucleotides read TGTGCCAGCAGTTCCCAGGCCTTCCTCCGGGAGACCCAGTACTTC. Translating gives CASSSQAFLRETQYF. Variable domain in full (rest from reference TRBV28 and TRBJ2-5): DVKVTQSSRYLVKRTGEKVFLECVQDMDHENMFWYRQDPGLGLRLIYFSYDVKMKEKGDIPEGYSVSREKKERFSLILESASTNQTSMYLCASSSQAFLRETQYFGPGTRLLVL.

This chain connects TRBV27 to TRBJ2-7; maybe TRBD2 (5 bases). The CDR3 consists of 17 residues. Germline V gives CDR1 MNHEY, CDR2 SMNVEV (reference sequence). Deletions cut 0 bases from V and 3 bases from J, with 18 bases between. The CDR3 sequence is CASSLSGRLASFYEQYF. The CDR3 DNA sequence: TGTGCCAGCAGTTTATCCGGGCGGCTAGCATCCTTCTACGAGCAGTACTTC.

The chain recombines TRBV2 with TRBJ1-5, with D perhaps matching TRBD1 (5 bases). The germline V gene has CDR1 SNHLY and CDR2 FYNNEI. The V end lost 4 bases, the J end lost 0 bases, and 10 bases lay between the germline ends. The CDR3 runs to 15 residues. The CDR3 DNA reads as TGTGCCAGCAGTGGGGGCGGGTATAGCAATCAGCCCCAGCATTTT. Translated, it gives CASSGGGYSNQPQHF.